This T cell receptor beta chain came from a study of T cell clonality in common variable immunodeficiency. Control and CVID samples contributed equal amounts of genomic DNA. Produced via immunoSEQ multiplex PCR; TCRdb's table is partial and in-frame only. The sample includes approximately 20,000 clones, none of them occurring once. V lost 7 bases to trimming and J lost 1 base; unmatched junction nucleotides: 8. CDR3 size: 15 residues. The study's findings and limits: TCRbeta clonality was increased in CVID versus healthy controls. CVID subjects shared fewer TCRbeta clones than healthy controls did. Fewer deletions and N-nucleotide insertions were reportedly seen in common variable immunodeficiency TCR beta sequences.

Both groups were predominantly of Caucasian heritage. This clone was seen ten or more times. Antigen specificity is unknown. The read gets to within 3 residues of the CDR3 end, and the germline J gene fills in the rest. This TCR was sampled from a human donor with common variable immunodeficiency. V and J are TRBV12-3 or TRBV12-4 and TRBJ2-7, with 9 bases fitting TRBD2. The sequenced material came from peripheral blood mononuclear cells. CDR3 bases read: TGTGCCAGCACCGTTAGCGGGAGAGGGTCCTACGAG. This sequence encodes CASTVSGRGSYE. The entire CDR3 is CASTVSGRGSYEQYF.